The clone carrying this TCR beta chain was seen a single time. The germline V and J ends were trimmed by 3 bases and 7 bases, with 9 bases remaining between them. In germline, CDR1 is MNHEY, CDR2 SVGEGT. CDR3 length: 13 residues. The sample belongs to a study of blood T cell repertoires in COVID-19. In the study's own analysis: Cell counts per sample came from amplifying reference gene primers. The data were produced by immunoSEQ multiplex PCR, yet TCRdb's version contains in-frame clones alone and is incomplete. The D gene and trimming were derived from the DNA, and the V and J assignments and clone size from that table. The sample has more than 250,000 clones, roughly 90% seen once.

The clonotype was recovered from a human donor in a cohort sampled during active COVID-19. The specimen was peripheral blood. V usage is TRBV6-2 or TRBV6-3 and J usage is TRBJ1-4; no clear D. For the CDR3, the DNA is TGTGCCAGCAGTTATAACCCGGGTGAAAAACTGTTTTTT. Translating it yields CASSYNPGEKLFF.